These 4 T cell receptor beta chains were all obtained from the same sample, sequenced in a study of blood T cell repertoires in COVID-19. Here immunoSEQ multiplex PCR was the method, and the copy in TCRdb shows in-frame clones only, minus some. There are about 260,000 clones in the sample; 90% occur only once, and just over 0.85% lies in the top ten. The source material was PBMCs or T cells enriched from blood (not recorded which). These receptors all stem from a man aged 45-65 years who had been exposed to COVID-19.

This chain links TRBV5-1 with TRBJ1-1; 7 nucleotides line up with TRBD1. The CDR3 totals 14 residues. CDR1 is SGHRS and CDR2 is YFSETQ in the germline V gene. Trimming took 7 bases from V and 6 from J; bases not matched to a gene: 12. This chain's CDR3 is CASFEGAQNAEAFF. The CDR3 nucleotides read TGCGCCAGCTTTGAGGGGGCTCAAAACGCTGAAGCTTTCTTT.

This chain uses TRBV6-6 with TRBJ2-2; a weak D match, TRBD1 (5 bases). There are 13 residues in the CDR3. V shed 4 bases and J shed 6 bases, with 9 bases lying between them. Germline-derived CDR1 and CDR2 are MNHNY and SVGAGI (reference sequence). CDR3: CASSWQGPGELFF. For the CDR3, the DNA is TGTGCCAGCAGTTGGCAGGGTCCCGGGGAGCTGTTTTTT.

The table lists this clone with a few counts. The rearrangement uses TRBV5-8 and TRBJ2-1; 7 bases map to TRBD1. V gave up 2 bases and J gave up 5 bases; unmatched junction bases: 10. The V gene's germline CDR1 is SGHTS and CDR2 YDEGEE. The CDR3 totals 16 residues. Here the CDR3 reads CASSFGLGGTDNEQFF. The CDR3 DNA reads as TGTGCCAGCAGCTTCGGTCTTGGTGGGACAGACAATGAGCAGTTCTTC.

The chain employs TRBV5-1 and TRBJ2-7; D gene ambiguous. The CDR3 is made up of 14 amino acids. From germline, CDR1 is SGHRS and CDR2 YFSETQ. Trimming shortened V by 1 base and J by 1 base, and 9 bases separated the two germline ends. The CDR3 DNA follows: TGCGCCAGCAGCTTGACCCCGGGTTCCTACGAGCAGTACTTC. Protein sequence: CASSLTPGSYEQYF.